The 20 T cell receptor beta chains below all came from one sample that was sequenced in a study of cytomegalovirus exposure and HLA in healthy donors. 13 Jbeta primers and 60 Vbeta primers were used for the PCR. Sequencing used immunoSEQ multiplex PCR; TCRdb keeps in-frame clones, though not all of them. In all, the sample yields approximately 77,000 clones. The sequenced material came from PBMCs. The origin of the receptors is a man aged 30 to 39 in good health and CMV-seronegative.

This chain joins TRBV10-3 and TRBJ2-4, with 12 nucleotides matching TRBD1. The CDR3 runs 13 residues. V gave up 0 bases and J gave up 15 bases; unmatched junction bases: 3. Germline V gene data show CDR1 as ENHRY and CDR2 as SYGVKD. CDR3: CAISESGDRGRYF. In DNA form, the CDR3 reads TGTGCCATCAGTGAGTCGGGGGACAGGGGGCGGTACTTC.

The chain uses TRBV21-1 and TRBJ2-7; the table's D call of TRBD1 was not tested on the DNA. TRBV21-1 is shown as a pseudogene. The CDR3 sequence is 16 residues long. This CDR3 reads CASSKVAPDKTHEQYF. CDR3 DNA: TGTGCCAGCAGCAAAGTCGCGCCGGACAAAACACACGAGCAGTACTTC.

The V and J genes are TRBV27 and TRBJ1-2, with 7 bases that match TRBD1. The ends lost 1 base at V and 8 bases at J; junction bases unmatched: 7. CDR1 MNHEY and CDR2 SMNVEV come from the germline V gene (reference sequence). CDR3 size: 14 residues. This CDR3 reads CASSLYRGSGGYTF. The CDR3 region has the DNA TGTGCCAGCAGTTTATACAGGGGATCGGGAGGCTACACCTTC.

The chain employs TRBV27 and TRBJ1-1, with no clear D. Trimming removed 5 bases at V and 4 bases at J, with 11 bases between. Germline CDR1 is MNHEY and CDR2 is SMNVEV (reference sequence). This CDR3 has 13 residues. The CDR3 DNA sequence: TGTGCCAGCAGTCCTGATGGGAGCACTGAAGCTTTCTTT. Translated: CASSPDGSTEAFF.

The chain has TRBV2 and TRBJ2-7; TRBD2 is a possible D gene (5 bases). V lost 6 bases and J lost 4, with 16 bases in between. Germline assignment: CDR1 SNHLY and CDR2 FYNNEI. The CDR3 extends over 14 amino acids. CDR3 protein: CASSVQRRVYEQYF. CDR3 coding DNA: TGTGCCAGCAGCGTCCAGCGGCGCGTATACGAGCAGTACTTC. Full variable domain (remainder filled in from reference TRBV2 and TRBJ2-7): EPEVTQTPSHQVTQMGQEVILRCVPISNHLYFYWYRQILGQKVEFLVSFYNNEISEKSEIFDDQFSVERPDGSNFTLKIRSTKLEDSAMYFCASSVQRRVYEQYFGPGTRLTVT.

The chain combines TRBV6-6 with TRBJ1-5; 8 bases fit TRBD1. The CDR3 totals 15 residues. J was trimmed by 5 bases and V by 6 bases; bases with no gene match: 9. Germline CDR1 is MNHNY and CDR2 is SVGAGI (reference sequence). The CDR3 region is CASSLDRGPDQPQHF. The CDR3 coding sequence is TGTGCCAGCAGCTTAGACAGGGGCCCTGATCAGCCCCAGCATTTT.

The gene calls are TRBV11-2 and TRBJ2-7, with 9 bases aligning to TRBD2. J gave up 4 bases and V 4 bases, and 2 bases lay outside the gene matches. The CDR3 loop spans 13 amino acids. Germline loops: CDR1 SGHAT, CDR2 FQNNGV. This CDR3 reads CASSSLAGYEQYF. CDR3 nucleotides: TGTGCCAGCAGCTCACTAGCGGGTTACGAGCAGTACTTC.

The chain links TRBV5-8 to TRBJ1-3; TRBD1 might be the D (6 bases). Trimming took off 4 bases at V and 0 bases at J, with 11 bases between the two ends. Germline-derived CDR1 and CDR2 are SGHTS and YDEGEE. There are 15 residues in the CDR3. This chain's CDR3 is CASSRTALSGNTIYF. The CDR3 DNA follows: TGTGCCAGCAGCCGGACAGCTCTCTCTGGAAACACCATATATTTT.

J is TRBJ1-6 and V is TRBV7-2; no clear D. V lost 6 bases, J lost 8 bases, and 5 bases lay in between. This CDR3 is 11 amino acids long. Germline-derived CDR1 and CDR2 are SGHTA and FQGNSA. The CDR3 protein is CASRSDSPLHF. The CDR3 coding sequence is TGTGCCAGCAGAAGCGATTCACCCCTCCACTTT.

The gene calls are TRBV9 and TRBJ2-3; TRBD2 aligns across 12 bases. The CDR3 covers 15 residues. V was pared by 0 bases and J by 4 bases, with 0 bases of the junction left unmatched. The V gene's germline CDR1 is SGDLS and CDR2 YYNGEE. The CDR3 DNA reads TGTGCCAGCAGCGTAGGACTAGCGGGAGCAGATACGCAGTATTTT. It is translated as CASSVGLAGADTQYF.

The chain couples TRBV7-8 to TRBJ2-6; 7 positions agree with TRBD1. Germline lookup yields CDR1 SGHVS and CDR2 FQNEAQ. This CDR3 has 20 amino acids. V gave up 6 bases and J gave up 0 bases; unmatched junction bases: 17. The CDR3 is CASRLFRDSAFHSGANVLTF. The CDR3 DNA follows: TGTGCCAGCAGGCTATTCCGGGACAGCGCTTTCCACTCTGGGGCCAACGTCCTGACTTTC.

The rearrangement joins TRBV25-1 to TRBJ1-2, with a tentative D call TRBD1 (6 bases). Germline lookup yields CDR1 MGHDK and CDR2 SYGVNS. V was shortened by 3 bases and J by 7 bases, with 21 bases between the two germline ends. This CDR3 contains 16 residues. CDR3 region: CASSDSVQGLGGGYTF. The CDR3 DNA reads as TGTGCCAGCAGTGACTCAGTTCAGGGGCTCGGCGGTGGCTACACCTTC.

This chain uses TRBV6-5 with TRBJ2-1; the D gene is possibly TRBD1 (6 bases). The CDR3 runs to 12 residues. Germline CDR1 and CDR2: MNHEY and SVGAGI. Deletions cut 5 bases from V and 7 bases from J, with 9 bases between. Written as DNA, the CDR3 is TGTGCCAGCAGTGCAAGGGGGAATGAGCAGTTCTTC. Its translation is CASSARGNEQFF.

The rearrangement uses TRBV7-8 and TRBJ1-4; perhaps TRBD1 as D (6 bases). Trimming left V 1 base short and J 1 base short, with 10 bases between. Germline assignment: CDR1 SGHVS and CDR2 FQNEAQ. The CDR3 covers 16 residues. The CDR3 sequence: CASSLGGPGTNEKLFF. CDR3 DNA: TGTGCCAGCAGCTTAGGGGGGCCAGGAACTAATGAAAAACTGTTTTTT.

The chain employs TRBV6-5 and TRBJ2-5; D uncertain. Trimming took off 5 bases at V and 1 base at J, with 5 bases between the two ends. Looked up from germline, CDR1 is MNHEY and CDR2 is SVGAGI. The CDR3 sequence is 12 residues long. The CDR3 reads CASSQIQETQYF. The CDR3 coding sequence is TGTGCCAGCAGTCAAATCCAAGAGACCCAGTACTTC.

The chain couples TRBV29-1 to TRBJ2-3; 7 nucleotides agree with TRBD1. Germline CDR1 and CDR2: SQVTM and ANQGSEA. With V trimmed by 4 bases and J by 2 bases, 3 bases remained unmatched. CDR3 length equals 13 residues. The CDR3 bases are TGCAGCGTTGGGGGACAGTACACAGATACGCAGTATTTT. It codes for CSVGGQYTDTQYF.

CDR3 protein: CASSLSAGGETQYF. CDR3 coding DNA: TGTGCCAGCAGCTTGAGTGCGGGGGGGGAGACCCAGTACTTC. This chain joins TRBV5-6 and TRBJ2-5, with 9 bases fitting TRBD2. The CDR3 is made up of 14 amino acids. Germline values: CDR1 SGHDT, CDR2 YYEEEE. J gave up 5 bases and V 1 base, and 3 bases lay outside the gene matches.

This sequence joins TRBV6-5 and TRBJ1-5, with a possible D match to TRBD1 (5 bases). CDR3 length: 13 residues. The germline V gene has CDR1 MNHEY and CDR2 SVGAGI. The germline V and J ends were trimmed by 7 bases and 2 bases, with 9 bases remaining between them. CDR3 sequence (DNA): TGTGCCAGCAAGCCCAGGGGCAATCAGCCCCAGCATTTT. Protein sequence: CASKPRGNQPQHF.

This chain links TRBV28 with TRBJ2-1; TRBD2 matches at 8 bases. Per the germline V gene, CDR1 is MDHEN and CDR2 is SYDVKM. J lost 4 bases, V lost 8 bases, and 13 bases had no gene match. CDR3 length: 16 amino acids. This CDR3 reads CASFSREAGDYNEQFF. In DNA, the CDR3 is TGTGCCAGCTTTTCCAGGGAAGCGGGGGATTACAATGAGCAGTTCTTC. Variable domain in full (rest from reference TRBV28 and TRBJ2-1): DVKVTQSSRYLVKRTGEKVFLECVQDMDHENMFWYRQDPGLGLRLIYFSYDVKMKEKGDIPEGYSVSREKKERFSLILESASTNQTSMYLCASFSREAGDYNEQFFGPGTRLTVL.

The chain joins TRBV4-1 to TRBJ2-5; tentatively, D is TRBD2 (5 bases). Germline loops: CDR1 MGHRA, CDR2 YSYEKL. The CDR3 extends over 15 amino acids. Trimming shortened V by 4 bases and J by 5 bases, and 17 bases separated the two germline ends. The CDR3 is CASSPVRTGGETQYF. Written as DNA, the CDR3 is TGCGCCAGCAGCCCCGTGAGGACGGGCGGGGAGACCCAGTACTTC.